Below, 22 T cell receptor beta chains from the same sample are listed, as sequenced in a study of OX40 agonist ivuxolimab in advanced cancers. Data came from immunoSEQ multiplex PCR; TCRdb stores just in-frame clones and leaves some out. The repertoire holds approximately 65,000 clones, with around nine tenths as singletons. The material sequenced was CD4+ or CD8+ T cells sorted from blood, taken in a trial of the OX40 agonist ivuxolimab. Every receptor here comes from an adult with an advanced solid tumor such as melanoma, head and neck, liver or kidney cancer.

The CDR3 region is CASSLGRRENTEAFF. The CDR3 DNA is TGCGCCAGCAGCTTGGGGCGCAGGGAGAACACTGAAGCTTTCTTT. This chain uses TRBV5-1 with TRBJ1-1, with TRBD1 as a possible D gene (5 bases). The CDR3 runs 15 residues. The germline V gene encodes CDR1 SGHRS and CDR2 YFSETQ. With 0 bases removed from V and 1 base from J, the gap between germline ends came to 10 bases.

The V and J genes are TRBV10-3 and TRBJ1-1, with 10 positions matching TRBD1. V was clipped by 10 bases and J by 4 bases; unmatched bases: 3. Germline loops: CDR1 ENHRY, CDR2 SYGVKD. The CDR3 runs 12 residues. In DNA form, the CDR3 reads TGTGCCACACGGACAGGGGGCACTGAAGCTTTCTTT. It codes for CATRTGGTEAFF.

V is TRBV9 and J is TRBJ2-1; no reliable D call. CDR1 and CDR2 from the germline V gene are SGDLS and YYNGEE. Trimming shortened V by 0 bases and J by 0 bases, and 10 bases separated the two germline ends. The CDR3 runs 16 residues. For the CDR3, the DNA is TGTGCCAGCAGCGTAGATCCGGGTGTCTCCTACAATGAGCAGTTCTTC. Protein: CASSVDPGVSYNEQFF. Using reference TRBV9 and TRBJ2-1 for the parts outside the CDR3, the full variable domain is DSGVTQTPKHLITATGQRVTLRCSPRSGDLSVYWYQQSLDQGLQFLIQYYNGEERAKGNILERFSAQQFPDLHSELNLSSLELGDSALYFCASSVDPGVSYNEQFFGPGTRLTVL.

The chain has TRBV7-9 and TRBJ2-7, with D possibly being TRBD2 (5 bases). Between the trimmed V and J ends, which lost 1 base and 3 bases, there was a span of 13 bases. Germline V lookup: CDR1 SEHNR, CDR2 FQNEAQ (reference sequence). The CDR3 consists of 15 residues. The CDR3 region has the DNA TGTGCCAGCAGCTTAGATCGCGGGTCCATCTACGAGCAGTACTTC. Protein sequence: CASSLDRGSIYEQYF.

V usage is TRBV5-1 and J usage is TRBJ2-2; 9 bases are a match to TRBD1. After removal of 4 bases from V and 3 bases from J, the junction contained 4 bases not matched to a gene. The CDR3 is 15 residues long. Germline V lookup: CDR1 SGHRS, CDR2 YFSETQ. CDR3: CASSPRTGDTGELFF. DNA of the CDR3: TGCGCCAGCAGCCCGCGGACAGGGGACACCGGGGAGCTGTTTTTT.

This chain links TRBV18 with TRBJ1-5, with D uncertain. This CDR3 is built from 14 residues. Per germline, CDR1 KGHSH and CDR2 LQKENI. The V and J ends lost 3 bases and 5 bases respectively, with 11 bases between them. CDR3 coding DNA: TGTGCCAGCTCACCCTCTGGCCTCTATCAGCCCCAGCATTTT. Amino acid sequence: CASSPSGLYQPQHF.

The chain joins TRBV7-6 to TRBJ2-3; D gene uncertain. CDR3 size: 17 residues. Germline values: CDR1 SGHVS, CDR2 FNYEAQ. V lost 1 base and J 1 base, leaving 15 bases between the germline ends. The CDR3 nucleotides read TGTGCCAGCAGCTTAGTAGCTCGGACCTTGGGCACAGATACGCAGTATTTT. Translating gives CASSLVARTLGTDTQYF. Based on the CDR3 plus reference TRBV7-6 and TRBJ2-3, the full variable domain is GAGVSQSPRYKVTKRGQDVALRCDPISGHVSLYWYRQALGQGPEFLTYFNYEAQQDKSGLPNDRFSAERPEGSISTLTIQRTEQRDSAMYRCASSLVARTLGTDTQYFGPGTRLTVL.

V usage is TRBV19 and J usage is TRBJ1-5, with 8 positions matching TRBD1. Germline CDR1 reads LNHDA; CDR2 reads SQIVND (reference sequence). Germline trimming cut 0 bases from V and 6 bases from J; bases unmatched to any gene: 7. The CDR3 contains 16 residues. CDR3 sequence (DNA): TGTGCCAGTAGTATAGATCCAGACAGGGGCGGTCAGCCCCAGCATTTT. Translation gives CASSIDPDRGGQPQHF.

The J gene is TRBJ2-7, the V gene TRBV7-9; a weak D match, TRBD1 (5 bases). Germline assignment: CDR1 SEHNR and CDR2 FQNEAQ (reference sequence). The CDR3 extends over 14 amino acids. V lost 1 base and J lost 4, with 11 bases in between. As DNA, the CDR3 is TGTGCCAGCAGCTTAGGGGGCCAGATTTACGAGCAGTACTTC. Its translation: CASSLGGQIYEQYF. Using reference TRBV7-9 and TRBJ2-7 for the parts outside the CDR3, the full variable domain is DTGVSQNPRHKITKRGQNVTFRCDPISEHNRLYWYRQTLGQGPEFLTYFQNEAQLEKSRLLSDRFSAERPKGSFSTLEIQRTEQGDSAMYLCASSLGGQIYEQYFGPGTRLTVT.

V usage is TRBV5-1 and J usage is TRBJ2-2; TRBD2 agrees at 13 bases. This CDR3 region has 20 residues. Trimming at V came to 3 bases and at J to 3 bases, leaving 14 bases not matched to a gene. Germline V gene sequence: CDR1 SGHRS, CDR2 YFSETQ. The CDR3 DNA is TGCGCCAGCAGCTCCTCCCGCCGGACTAGCGGGAGAATCGACACCGGGGAGCTGTTTTTT. Encoded protein: CASSSSRRTSGRIDTGELFF.

This chain joins TRBV19 and TRBJ1-5, with 8 bases identical to TRBD1. The CDR3 is 13 residues long. In germline, CDR1 is LNHDA, CDR2 SQIVND (reference sequence). Trimming took 5 bases from V and 5 from J; bases not matched to a gene: 2. The CDR3 nucleotides read TGTGCCAGTAGTGCACAGGGGGATCAGCCCCAGCATTTT. It translates to CASSAQGDQPQHF.

V usage is TRBV28 and J usage is TRBJ2-7; D is perhaps TRBD1 or TRBD2 (7 bases each). Germline V CDR1 and CDR2: MDHEN, SYDVKM. Trimming removed 3 bases at V and 5 bases at J, with 17 bases between. The CDR3 totals 15 residues. CDR3 sequence reads: CASSFGGTARNEQYF. The CDR3 DNA follows: TGTGCCAGCAGTTTCGGGGGGACAGCTCGCAACGAGCAGTACTTC.

This chain links TRBV19 with TRBJ2-7; 16 bases map to TRBD2. The junction had 6 bases not matched to a gene; V was cut back by 5 bases and J by 5 bases. There are 16 residues in the CDR3. CDR1 is LNHDA, CDR2 SQIVND, per germline (reference sequence). The CDR3 sequence is CASSPGLAGGPNEQYF. CDR3 DNA: TGTGCCAGTAGTCCGGGACTAGCGGGAGGGCCCAACGAGCAGTACTTC. Full variable domain (missing parts from reference TRBV19 and TRBJ2-7): DGGITQSPKYLFRKEGQNVTLSCEQNLNHDAMYWYRQDPGQGLRLIYYSQIVNDFQKGDIAEGYSVSREKKESFPLTVTSAQKNPTAFYLCASSPGLAGGPNEQYFGPGTRLTVT.

The chain links TRBV19 to TRBJ1-3, with D possibly being TRBD1 (6 bases). The CDR3 is made up of 17 amino acids. Germline-derived CDR1 and CDR2 are LNHDA and SQIVND (reference sequence). The V and J ends lost 4 bases and 1 base respectively, with 17 bases between them. The CDR3 reads CASSNDVRTASGNTIYF. DNA for the CDR3: TGTGCCAGTAGTAATGATGTTAGGACAGCGTCTGGAAACACCATATATTTT.

The rearrangement links TRBV19 to TRBJ1-5, with 7 bases matching TRBD1. This CDR3 has 15 amino acids. V gave up 2 bases and J gave up 4 bases; unmatched junction bases: 5. From germline, CDR1 is LNHDA and CDR2 SQIVND (reference sequence). CDR3 bases: TGTGCCAGTAGTATAACGGGGGACAGAAATCAGCCCCAGCATTTT. This encodes CASSITGDRNQPQHF.

The chain uses TRBV4-3 and TRBJ2-6, with D unclear. Trimming removed 0 bases from V and 0 bases from J, with 6 bases in between. Germline CDR1 reads LGHNA; CDR2 reads YSLEER. The CDR3 is made up of 16 amino acids. The CDR3 here is CASSQDWASGANVLTF. CDR3 coding DNA: TGCGCCAGCAGCCAAGATTGGGCCTCTGGGGCCAACGTCCTGACTTTC.

V gene TRBV28 combines with J gene TRBJ2-6; TRBD2 might be the D (5 bases). Germline CDR1 and CDR2: MDHEN and SYDVKM. The CDR3 has 13 residues. The ends were cut back, 8 bases at V and 0 bases at J, with 5 bases in the middle. The CDR3 DNA reads TGTGCCAGCGAGGGCTCTGGGGCCAACGTCCTGACTTTC. Protein: CASEGSGANVLTF.

The CDR3 nucleotides are TGTGCCAGCAGCGTAGTGGTAAGGGCAGCGAACACCGGGGAGCTGTTTTTT. This codes for CASSVVVRAANTGELFF. The J gene is TRBJ2-2, the V gene TRBV9; D uncertain. The V gene's germline CDR1 is SGDLS and CDR2 YYNGEE. The CDR3 has 17 residues. With 0 bases removed from V and 0 bases from J, the gap between germline ends came to 12 bases.

The chain links TRBV12-5 to TRBJ2-5; 8 positions match TRBD1. Judging by the DNA end, TRBJ2-7 fits better; the J call may be wrong. This CDR3 has 15 amino acids. Germline lookup yields CDR1 LGHNT and CDR2 FRNRAP. The CDR3 spells CASGLDRGFSYEQYF. Here the CDR3 DNA reads TGTGCTAGTGGTTTGGACAGGGGGTTTTCCTACGAGCAGTACTTC.

The rearrangement joins TRBV11-2 to TRBJ2-7, with D perhaps matching TRBD2 (6 bases). This CDR3 is built from 19 residues. V was shortened by 4 bases and J by 3 bases, with 28 bases between the two germline ends. In germline, CDR1 is SGHAT, CDR2 FQNNGV. For the CDR3, the DNA is TGTGCCAGCAGCTCCGAAGCGGGTGCGATACTCATTATTTTCTACGAGCAGTACTTC. This codes for CASSSEAGAILIIFYEQYF.

This chain joins TRBV27 and TRBJ2-3, with 10 bases identical to TRBD2. CDR1 and CDR2 from the germline V gene are MNHEY and SMNVEV (reference sequence). J gave up 0 bases and V 7 bases, and 7 bases lay outside the gene matches. The CDR3 sequence is 16 residues long. The CDR3 loop is CASKLAGTASTDTQYF. CDR3 coding DNA: TGTGCCAGCAAACTAGCGGGAACTGCTAGCACAGATACGCAGTATTTT.

Here the CDR3 reads CASSLGGYAETQYF. CDR3 in DNA: TGTGCCAGCAGTTTAGGGGGTTACGCAGAGACCCAGTACTTC. The chain combines TRBV28 with TRBJ2-5; D may correspond to TRBD1 or TRBD2 (5 bases each). Looked up from germline, CDR1 is MDHEN and CDR2 is SYDVKM. V shed 2 bases and J shed 4 bases, with 11 bases lying between them. The CDR3 is 14 amino acids. Based on the CDR3 plus reference TRBV28 and TRBJ2-5, the full variable domain is DVKVTQSSRYLVKRTGEKVFLECVQDMDHENMFWYRQDPGLGLRLIYFSYDVKMKEKGDIPEGYSVSREKKERFSLILESASTNQTSMYLCASSLGGYAETQYFGPGTRLLVL.